A selection of T cell receptor beta chains follows, all from one sample in a study of beta chain features in type 1 diabetes. Generated by immunoSEQ multiplex PCR, the TCRdb table keeps only in-frame clones and is missing some. This sample has 150,000 or so clones, with around 8.7% found just once. The sequencing sample was made of central memory CD4+ T cells from blood. Receptor source: a man between 18 and 35 years old in good health. CDR3s include the opening cysteine and the closing phenylalanine or tryptophan. A D gene is named only where the DNA matches it firmly. Part of the rows lack a size; the others show once, few, many or a class for expanded clones.

D gene: TRBD2; clone size: few; J gene: TRBJ2-2; V gene: TRBV9; CDR3 DNA: TGTGCCAGCAGCCCCGGACTAGCGGGGGCCACCGGGGAGCTGTTTTTT; CDR3 protein: CASSPGLAGATGELFF
D gene: -; clone size: many; J gene: TRBJ1-2; V gene: TRBV7-2; CDR3 DNA: TGTGCCAGCAGCTTGACGACTGAGGGCTACACCTTC; CDR3 protein: CASSLTTEGYTF
D gene: TRBD1; clone size: few; J gene: TRBJ2-7; V gene: TRBV29-1; CDR3 DNA: TGCAGCGTTGACACAGGGGGCGACGAGCAGTACTTC; CDR3 protein: CSVDTGGDEQYF
D gene: TRBD2; clone size: -; J gene: TRBJ2-3; V gene: TRBV25-1; CDR3 DNA: TGTGCCAGCATGGAAGCGGGGGGGTCAGATACGCAGTATTTT; CDR3 protein: CASMEAGGSDTQYF
D gene: TRBD1; clone size: few; J gene: TRBJ2-5; V gene: TRBV9; CDR3 DNA: TGTGCCAGCAGCGGGGACAGGCAAGAGACCCAGTACTTC; CDR3 protein: CASSGDRQETQYF
D gene: TRBD1; clone size: -; J gene: TRBJ1-2; V gene: TRBV28; CDR3 DNA: TGTGCCAGCAGTTTCGGTACAGGGGTCTATGGCTACACCTTC; CDR3 protein: CASSFGTGVYGYTF
D gene: -; clone size: few; J gene: TRBJ1-6; V gene: TRBV20-1; CDR3 DNA: TGCAGTGCTAACAGACAGGCCGCACCCCACTTT; CDR3 protein: CSANRQAAPHF
D gene: TRBD1; clone size: few; J gene: TRBJ1-4; V gene: TRBV4-3; CDR3 DNA: TGCGCCAGCAGCCAAGGCGGGACAGGGGGCGAAGCAAAACTGTTTTTT; CDR3 protein: CASSQGGTGGEAKLFF
D gene: TRBD1; clone size: -; J gene: TRBJ1-2; V gene: TRBV6-1; CDR3 DNA: TGTGCCAGCAGTGGAGGGGTTAGGGGGCGTTTAAGTGGCTACACCTTC; CDR3 protein: CASSGGVRGRLSGYTF
D gene: TRBD1; clone size: few; J gene: TRBJ1-5; V gene: TRBV6-5; CDR3 DNA: TGTGCCAGCAGTTACTCGAGGGACAGGAATCAGCCCCAGCATTTT; CDR3 protein: CASSYSRDRNQPQHF
D gene: -; clone size: -; J gene: TRBJ2-5; V gene: TRBV5-4; CDR3 DNA: TGTGCCAGCAGCTTGGACTCAACTCAAGAGACCCAGTACTTC; CDR3 protein: CASSLDSTQETQYF
D gene: TRBD2; clone size: once; J gene: TRBJ2-2; V gene: TRBV9; CDR3 DNA: TGTGCCAGCAGCTCCACTAGCGTCAGCACCGGGGAGCTGTTTTTT; CDR3 protein: CASSSTSVSTGELFF
D gene: TRBD1; clone size: few; J gene: TRBJ2-5; V gene: TRBV2; CDR3 DNA: TGTGCCAGCAGTAAAAGGGACAGGGGGATCCAAGAGACCCAGTACTTC; CDR3 protein: CASSKRDRGIQETQYF
D gene: -; clone size: few; J gene: TRBJ1-1; V gene: TRBV7-8; CDR3 DNA: TGTGCCAGCAGCTTAGCTCTGTACACTGAAGCTTTCTTT; CDR3 protein: CASSLALYTEAFF
D gene: TRBD1; clone size: -; J gene: TRBJ1-6; V gene: TRBV19; CDR3 DNA: TGTGCCAGTAGTACCCGACAGGGTTTCGATAATTCACCCCTCCACTTT; CDR3 protein: CASSTRQGFDNSPLHF
D gene: -; clone size: -; J gene: TRBJ1-2; V gene: TRBV9; CDR3 DNA: TGTGCCAGCAGCGCCCTACAGGACTACACCTTC; CDR3 protein: CASSALQDYTF
D gene: -; clone size: few; J gene: TRBJ2-6; V gene: TRBV7-8; CDR3 DNA: TGTGCCAGCGCCTTACCCAGGGGAAAAGGGGCCAACGTCCTGACTTTC; CDR3 protein: CASALPRGKGANVLTF
D gene: TRBD1; clone size: -; J gene: TRBJ1-5; V gene: TRBV18; CDR3 DNA: TGTGCCAGCTCAGCGACAGGGAAGAGCAATCAGCCCCAGCATTTT; CDR3 protein: CASSATGKSNQPQHF
D gene: -; clone size: -; J gene: TRBJ1-6; V gene: TRBV7-2; CDR3 DNA: TGTGCCAGCACCGAACAGGGCCTCGGATCACCCCTCCACTTT; CDR3 protein: CASTEQGLGSPLHF
D gene: -; clone size: -; J gene: TRBJ1-4; V gene: TRBV5-5; CDR3 DNA: TGTGCCAGCAGCTTGTGGTGGCAGGGAGGAAAACTGTTTTTT; CDR3 protein: CASSLWWQGGKLFF
D gene: TRBD2; clone size: -; J gene: TRBJ2-5; V gene: TRBV4-3; CDR3 DNA: TGCGCCAGCAGCCAAGCAACGGGGGGGCCTGAAGAGACCCAGTACTTC; CDR3 protein: CASSQATGGPEETQYF
D gene: -; clone size: -; J gene: TRBJ2-1; V gene: TRBV5-1; CDR3 DNA: TGCGCCAGCAGCCCCGGGGTCCGCAATGAGCAGTTCTTC; CDR3 protein: CASSPGVRNEQFF
D gene: TRBD1; clone size: -; J gene: TRBJ1-2; V gene: TRBV6-6; CDR3 DNA: TGTGCCAGCAGTCGGACAGGACAGGACAATGGCTACACCTTC; CDR3 protein: CASSRTGQDNGYTF
D gene: -; clone size: many; J gene: TRBJ2-3; V gene: TRBV10-3; CDR3 DNA: TGTGCCATCAGTGACAGGGTGATGGATACGCAGTATTTT; CDR3 protein: CAISDRVMDTQYF
D gene: TRBD1; clone size: few; J gene: TRBJ1-2; V gene: TRBV9; CDR3 DNA: TGTGCCAGCAGCGCTACAGGGGTCTATGGCTACACCTTC; CDR3 protein: CASSATGVYGYTF
D gene: -; clone size: few; J gene: TRBJ2-1; V gene: TRBV4-2; CDR3 DNA: TGTGCCAGCAGCCAAGACCCTAGCGCCTCCTCCTACAATGAGCAGTTCTTC; CDR3 protein: CASSQDPSASSYNEQFF
D gene: -; clone size: -; J gene: TRBJ1-6; V gene: TRBV10-3; CDR3 DNA: TGTGCCATCAAGGGATGGGAGGGTGTAGATTCACCCCTCCACTTT; CDR3 protein: CAIKGWEGVDSPLHF
D gene: -; clone size: few; J gene: TRBJ1-1; V gene: TRBV11-2; CDR3 DNA: TGTGCCAGCCCCGACCCAGGGTTGGGGAACACTGAAGCTTTCTTT; CDR3 protein: CASPDPGLGNTEAFF
D gene: TRBD1; clone size: -; J gene: TRBJ1-2; V gene: TRBV19; CDR3 DNA: TGTGCCAGTATCACAGGGGATGGGTATGGCTACACCTTC; CDR3 protein: CASITGDGYGYTF
D gene: -; clone size: few; J gene: TRBJ1-6; V gene: TRBV2; CDR3 DNA: TGTGCCAGCAGTGAACAGGGGTATTCACCCCTCCACTTT; CDR3 protein: CASSEQGYSPLHF
D gene: -; clone size: few; J gene: TRBJ1-1; V gene: TRBV11-2; CDR3 DNA: TGTGCCAGCAGCCCCCCGGGGGTTCGGGAAACTGAAGCTTTCTTT; CDR3 protein: CASSPPGVRETEAFF
D gene: -; clone size: few; J gene: TRBJ2-5; V gene: TRBV5-6; CDR3 DNA: TGTGCCAGCAGCTTGGGAGGGCCTCAAGAGACCCAGTACTTC; CDR3 protein: CASSLGGPQETQYF
D gene: -; clone size: few; J gene: TRBJ2-1; V gene: TRBV11-2; CDR3 DNA: TGTGCCAGCAGCACGAGCGGGTCGCCCGCTCATGAGCAGTTCTTC; CDR3 protein: CASSTSGSPAHEQFF
D gene: TRBD1; clone size: few; J gene: TRBJ2-5; V gene: TRBV19; CDR3 DNA: TGTGCCAGTAGTCGGGACAGGGAGACCCAGTACTTC; CDR3 protein: CASSRDRETQYF
D gene: TRBD1; clone size: -; J gene: TRBJ2-4; V gene: TRBV2; CDR3 DNA: TGTGCCAGCAGTTCAACGACTCCGACAGGGATAGCCAAAAACATTCAGTACTTC; CDR3 protein: CASSSTTPTGIAKNIQYF
D gene: -; clone size: -; J gene: TRBJ1-2; V gene: TRBV29-1; CDR3 DNA: TGCAGCGTTAATAAGGGAGACTATGGCTACACCTTC; CDR3 protein: CSVNKGDYGYTF
D gene: -; clone size: -; J gene: TRBJ2-1; V gene: TRBV30; CDR3 DNA: TGTGCCTGGAGTGAACCCGGGGATGAGCAGTTCTTC; CDR3 protein: CAWSEPGDEQFF
D gene: TRBD1; clone size: few; J gene: TRBJ1-4; V gene: TRBV7-8; CDR3 DNA: TGTGCCAGCAGCGAGACAGGGGGCCAATTGGTAAAACTGTTTTTT; CDR3 protein: CASSETGGQLVKLFF
D gene: -; clone size: few; J gene: TRBJ2-3; V gene: TRBV10-3; CDR3 DNA: TGTGCCATCAGCAGTAGCAGGGACTCTGGCACAGATACGCAGTATTTT; CDR3 protein: CAISSSRDSGTDTQYF
D gene: -; clone size: few; J gene: TRBJ1-4; V gene: TRBV29-1; CDR3 DNA: TGCAGCGTTGAAGATCCCGGAGGTGAAAAACTGTTTTTT; CDR3 protein: CSVEDPGGEKLFF
D gene: -; clone size: few; J gene: TRBJ1-2; V gene: TRBV19; CDR3 DNA: TGTGCCAGTAGACAACCGGGACATCTCAACTATGGCTACACCTTC; CDR3 protein: CASRQPGHLNYGYTF
D gene: TRBD1; clone size: few; J gene: TRBJ2-5; V gene: TRBV7-7; CDR3 DNA: TGTGCCAGCAGCTTTACAGGGGCAGAGACCCAGTACTTC; CDR3 protein: CASSFTGAETQYF
D gene: -; clone size: few; J gene: TRBJ2-2; V gene: TRBV5-1; CDR3 DNA: TGCGCCAGCAGCACACCAACCACCGGGGAGCTGTTTTTT; CDR3 protein: CASSTPTTGELFF
D gene: TRBD1; clone size: -; J gene: TRBJ2-3; V gene: TRBV11-1; CDR3 DNA: TGTGCCAGCAGCAAAACAGGGGGCACAGATACGCAGTATTTT; CDR3 protein: CASSKTGGTDTQYF
D gene: -; clone size: few; J gene: TRBJ1-5; V gene: TRBV4-3; CDR3 DNA: TGCGCCAGCAGCCAAGATAGGAGGGGTCAGCCCCAGCATTTT; CDR3 protein: CASSQDRRGQPQHF
D gene: TRBD1; clone size: -; J gene: TRBJ1-1; V gene: TRBV10-3; CDR3 DNA: TGTGCCATCAGAAAACTAAAGGGGGCTGATATCACTGAAGCTTTCTTT; CDR3 protein: CAIRKLKGADITEAFF
D gene: -; clone size: -; J gene: TRBJ1-2; V gene: TRBV7-9; CDR3 DNA: TGTGCCAGCAGCCCGTCCGGAGCTAACTATGGCTACACCTTC; CDR3 protein: CASSPSGANYGYTF
D gene: -; clone size: few; J gene: TRBJ2-5; V gene: TRBV2; CDR3 DNA: TGTGCCAGCATTGGGGGCGCAAAGACCCAGTACTTC; CDR3 protein: CASIGGAKTQYF
D gene: TRBD1; clone size: -; J gene: TRBJ2-2; V gene: TRBV27; CDR3 DNA: TGTGCCAGCAGTTTCACAGGGGTCACCGGGGAGCTGTTTTTT; CDR3 protein: CASSFTGVTGELFF
D gene: TRBD1; clone size: many; J gene: TRBJ2-3; V gene: TRBV29-1; CDR3 DNA: TGCAGCGTCCTCCAGGGGGACACAGATACGCAGTATTTT; CDR3 protein: CSVLQGDTDTQYF